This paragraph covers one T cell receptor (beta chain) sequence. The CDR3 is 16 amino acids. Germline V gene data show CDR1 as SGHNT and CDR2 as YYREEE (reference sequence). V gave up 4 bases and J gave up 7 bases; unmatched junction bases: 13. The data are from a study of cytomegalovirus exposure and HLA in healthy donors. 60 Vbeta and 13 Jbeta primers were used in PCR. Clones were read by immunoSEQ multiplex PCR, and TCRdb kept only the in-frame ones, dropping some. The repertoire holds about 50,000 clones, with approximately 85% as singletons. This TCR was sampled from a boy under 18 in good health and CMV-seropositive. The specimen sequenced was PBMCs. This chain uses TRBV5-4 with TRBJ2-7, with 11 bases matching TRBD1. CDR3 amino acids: CASSIPGTGGQEEQYF. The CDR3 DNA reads TGTGCCAGCAGCATTCCCGGGACAGGGGGGCAGGAGGAGCAGTACTTC.